What follows are 28 T cell receptor beta chains derived from one specimen sequenced in a study of post-analysis software for immune sequencing data. The study, taken as a whole, reports: Five TRBV segments appeared more often in patients than in controls, and TRBV5-6, TRBV5-1 and TRBV20-1 were among these.

These TCRs' antigens remain unknown. The library was made from cDNA and included unique molecular identifiers. Via MiXCR, TCRdb re-called the PCR reads, giving one row per CDR3 protein. This table has about 770,000 distinct CDR3 sequences, about half appearing once. Sample: blood. Source of these receptors: a girl between 5 and 17 years old with multiple sclerosis.

The chain uses TRBV27 and TRBJ2-5, with 12 bases fitting TRBD2. From germline, CDR1 is MNHEY and CDR2 SMNVEV (reference sequence). This CDR3 region has 17 residues. V gave up 6 bases and J gave up 11 bases; unmatched junction bases: 19. The CDR3 DNA reads as TGTGCCAGCAGCCCCACCGGGACTAGCGGGCCCAATGATGAGCAGTACTTC. The encoded protein is CASSPTGTSGPNDEQYF.

V gene TRBV7-2 combines with J gene TRBJ2-3, with 16 bases fitting TRBD2. This CDR3 is 19 amino acids long. The germline V gene has CDR1 SGHTA and CDR2 FQGNSA. J was trimmed by 6 bases and V by 4 bases; bases with no gene match: 13. The CDR3 is CASSSLVGTSGRAWDTQYF. CDR3 DNA: TGTGCCAGCAGCTCCCTTGTGGGGACTAGCGGGAGGGCCTGGGATACGCAGTATTTT.

A note on this clonotype: The junction does not match germline at one end; this may be a read error. J is TRBJ1-5 and V is TRBV27; D not resolved. This CDR3 contains 14 residues. Germline V gene data show CDR1 as MNHEY and CDR2 as SMNVEV (reference sequence). The CDR3 spells CASSDTDSYQPQHF. CDR3 DNA sequence: TGTGCCAGCAGTGATACTGATAGCTATCAGCCCCAGCATTTT.

This chain uses TRBV7-3 with TRBJ2-3; D may be TRBD1 (5 bases). The length of the CDR3 is 14 residues. V was clipped by 5 bases and J by 3 bases, with 12 bases between them. CDR1 and CDR2 from the germline V gene are SGHTA and FQGTGA. The CDR3 bases are TGTGCCAGCAGCCCCGAGCAGGGAACAGATACGCAGTATTTT. Its translation: CASSPEQGTDTQYF. Full variable domain (remainder filled in from reference TRBV7-3 and TRBJ2-3): GAGVSQTPSNKVTEKGKYVELRCDPISGHTALYWYRQSLGQGPEFLIYFQGTGAADDSGLPNDRFFAVRPEGSVSTLKIQRTERGDSAVYLCASSPEQGTDTQYFGPGTRLTVL.

V is TRBV7-9 and J is TRBJ2-3, with D perhaps matching TRBD1 (7 bases). Germline loops: CDR1 SEHNR, CDR2 FQNEAQ (reference sequence). The CDR3 is 15 residues long. V lost 5 bases to trimming and J lost 3 bases, with 15 bases between them. The CDR3 nucleotides are TGTGCCAGCAGCAGACACAGGGGAGGTACAGATACGCAGTATTTT. Protein sequence: CASSRHRGGTDTQYF.

The chain links TRBV20-1 to TRBJ1-2; 9 bases agree with TRBD1. CDR1 DFQATT and CDR2 SNEGSKA come from the germline V gene (reference sequence). V was clipped by 7 bases and J by 8 bases; unmatched bases: 11. The CDR3 contains 13 residues. As DNA, the CDR3 is TGCAGTGTCCCGGGACAGGGAGGGATAGGCTACACCTTC. This encodes CSVPGQGGIGYTF.

In regard to this clonotype: An end of the junction differs from the germline gene, which may be a read error. J is TRBJ2-1 and V is TRBV20-1; D assignment may be TRBD1 or TRBD2 (5 bases each). Germline values: CDR1 DFQATT, CDR2 SNEGSKA (reference sequence). This CDR3 comprises 14 residues. Here the CDR3 DNA reads TGCGGTGCTAGACACGGGGCGAAACGAAATGAGCAGTTCTTC. Translating gives CGARHGAKRNEQFF.

In its sample, this clonotype was seen a few times. This chain uses TRBV5-1 with TRBJ2-6, with TRBD1 matching over 8 bases. The CDR3 is 14 amino acids. Germline-derived CDR1 and CDR2 are SGHRS and YFSETQ. The J segment lost 9 bases and the V segment lost 0 bases, leaving 2 bases of the junction unmatched. CDR3 protein: CASSLGGTGNVLTF. CDR3 nucleotide sequence: TGCGCCAGCAGCTTGGGCGGGACAGGCAACGTCCTGACTTTC. The full variable domain, rest sourced from reference TRBV5-1 and TRBJ2-6, is KAGVTQTPRYLIKTRGQQVTLSCSPISGHRSVSWYQQTPGQGLQFLFEYFSETQRNKGNFPGRFSGRQFSNSRSEMNVSTLELGDSALYLCASSLGGTGNVLTFGAGSRLTVL.

This chain uses TRBV4-3 with TRBJ1-5; D remains unclear. In germline, CDR1 is LGHNA, CDR2 YSLEER. CDR3 length: 13 amino acids. Trimming shortened V by 1 base and J by 4 bases, and 5 bases separated the two germline ends. CDR3 sequence (DNA): TGCGCCAGCAGCCAAGCTATAAATCAGCCCCAGCATTTT. As protein: CASSQAINQPQHF.

The count of this clonotype is one. Mismatch with germline at one junction end may stem from a read error. The chain recombines TRBV30 with TRBJ2-6; D might be TRBD1 (5 bases). CDR3 length: 16 residues. Germline V gene data show CDR1 as GTSNPN and CDR2 as SVGIG (reference sequence). The CDR3 DNA sequence: TGTGCCTGGAGTGTACAATCTGCCTATGGGGCCAACGTCCCGACTTTC. Its translation is CAWSVQSAYGANVPTF.

This chain uses TRBV7-2 with TRBJ2-7; D is undetermined. The CDR3 is made up of 14 amino acids. The V gene's germline CDR1 is SGHTA and CDR2 FQGNSA. Between the trimmed V and J ends, which lost 5 bases and 1 base, there was a span of 12 bases. DNA of the CDR3: TGTGCCAGCAGCGCCGGTCCGGTTTCCTACGAGCAGTACTTC. Translation: CASSAGPVSYEQYF.

On this clonotype: At one boundary the junction diverges from the germline segment, which might be a read error. V is TRBV3-1 and J is TRBJ2-1; D unclear. This CDR3 has 11 amino acids. Germline-derived CDR1 and CDR2 are LGHDT and YNNKEL (reference sequence). In DNA, the CDR3 is TGTGTCAGCAGCTCCCTAGATGAGCAGTTCTTC. This gives the protein CVSSSLDEQFF.

Worth noting for this clonotype: At one end, the junction sequence differs from germline, possibly due to a read error. V gene TRBV3-1 combines with J gene TRBJ2-2, with a tentative D call TRBD2 (7 bases). CDR1 is LGHDT and CDR2 is YNNKEL in the germline V gene (reference sequence). The CDR3 is 18 residues long. The CDR3, as DNA: TGTGCCAGCAGCCAAGACCCTATCGGGGGGCTAGCGGCCGGGGAGCTGTGTTTT. This sequence encodes CASSQDPIGGLAAGELCF.

This clonotype occurred a few times. This chain links TRBV7-3 with TRBJ2-5, with D perhaps being TRBD1 or TRBD2 (7 bases each). The V end lost 3 bases, the J end lost 1 base, and 12 bases lay between the germline ends. Germline CDR1 SGHTA, CDR2 FQGTGA. This CDR3 has 15 residues. CDR3 residues: CASSFQGGAQETQYF. CDR3 DNA sequence: TGTGCCAGCAGCTTCCAGGGGGGGGCCCAAGAGACCCAGTACTTC.

V and J are TRBV3-1 and TRBJ2-3; D may be TRBD2 (5 bases). Trimming took 4 bases from V and 0 from J, leaving 17 bases between them. CDR1 and CDR2 from the germline V gene are LGHDT and YNNKEL (reference sequence). The CDR3 contains 17 residues. CDR3 sequence: CASSRQSGGGSTDTQYF. CDR3 DNA: TGTGCCAGCAGCCGCCAGTCTGGTGGCGGGAGCACAGATACGCAGTATTTT.

V usage is TRBV29-1 and J usage is TRBJ2-7; TRBD1 matches 7 bases. This CDR3 is 10 amino acids long. With 7 bases clipped from V and 5 bases from J, the junction kept 2 bases outside the gene matches. Per the germline V gene, CDR1 is SQVTM and CDR2 is ANQGSEA. CDR3 nucleotides: TGCAGCGAAGACAGGGACGAGCAGTACTTC. Translated, it gives CSEDRDEQYF.

This clonotype appeared a few times. The gene calls are TRBV20-1 and TRBJ1-1, with D perhaps TRBD1 (6 bases). The germline CDR1 and CDR2 sequences are DFQATT and SNEGSKA (reference sequence). Trimming left V 7 bases short and J 4 bases short, with 19 bases between. The CDR3 spans 14 residues. The chain's CDR3 is CSVRDTNLGTEAFF. The CDR3, as DNA: TGCAGTGTCCGGGACACCAATCTGGGCACTGAAGCTTTCTTT.

The rearrangement uses TRBV10-3 and TRBJ2-7, with no clear D. Deletions cut 6 bases from V and 6 bases from J, with 15 bases between. The CDR3 extends over 13 amino acids. CDR1 ENHRY and CDR2 SYGVKD come from the germline V gene. In nucleotides, the CDR3 is TGTGCCATCAGGGAGACGAAAAGGGTCGAGCAGTACTTC. Its translation: CAIRETKRVEQYF.

This clonotype came up a few times. The gene calls are TRBV21-1 and TRBJ2-3; whether TRBD2, the table's D call, matches the DNA was not checked. TRBV21-1 constitutes a pseudogene. The CDR3 runs to 16 residues. CDR3 DNA: TGTGCCAGCAGCAAAGTGGGACTAGCGGTCACAGATACGCAGTATTTT. Amino acids: CASSKVGLAVTDTQYF.

The chain combines TRBV4-2 with TRBJ1-1; D is ambiguous. Trimming took off 3 bases at V and 4 bases at J, with 12 bases between the two ends. This CDR3 has 14 amino acids. Per the germline V gene, CDR1 is LGHNA and CDR2 is YNFKEQ. CDR3: CASSHPEGGTEAFF. CDR3 coding DNA: TGTGCCAGCAGCCACCCGGAGGGTGGCACTGAAGCTTTCTTT.

The V gene is TRBV20-1, the J gene TRBJ2-1; 9 bases are shared with TRBD2. The trim removed 1 base at V and 7 bases at J, leaving 11 bases unmatched. The germline V gene has CDR1 DFQATT and CDR2 SNEGSKA (reference sequence). The CDR3 covers 16 residues. The CDR3: CSARVAGTSLANEQFF. The CDR3, as DNA: TGCAGTGCTAGAGTAGCGGGGACTAGCTTAGCAAATGAGCAGTTCTTC.

This rearrangement joins TRBV4-3 to TRBJ2-7; 9 bases fit TRBD2. The length of the CDR3 is 14 residues. V shed 1 base, J shed 3 bases, and the junction held 1 base outside the gene matches. Germline V CDR1 and CDR2: LGHNA, YSLEER. CDR3 residues: CASSQGAGGYEQYF. The CDR3 DNA reads TGCGCCAGCAGCCAAGGAGCGGGAGGCTACGAGCAGTACTTC.

The sample holds one count of this clonotype. The chain links TRBV27 to TRBJ2-7; unclear D gene. The CDR3 sequence is 15 residues long. Germline V gives CDR1 MNHEY, CDR2 SMNVEV (reference sequence). Deletions cut 4 bases from V and 3 bases from J, with 16 bases between. The CDR3 DNA reads as TGTGCCAGCAGTTCCCTAACGCCTCCAAACTACGAGCAGTACTTC. Its translation: CASSSLTPPNYEQYF.

This chain links TRBV4-3 with TRBJ1-1; D is possibly TRBD1 (5 bases). The ends were cut back, 8 bases at V and 1 base at J, with 14 bases in the middle. CDR3 length: 14 residues. Germline lookup yields CDR1 LGHNA and CDR2 YSLEER. CDR3: CASSRGTANTEAFF. CDR3 sequence (DNA): TGCGCCAGCTCCCGGGGGACTGCGAACACTGAAGCTTTCTTT.

The chain carries TRBV20-1 and TRBJ2-7; no reliable D call. The CDR3 spans 14 residues. CDR1 is DFQATT and CDR2 is SNEGSKA in the germline V gene (reference sequence). V was cut by 3 bases and J by 2 bases, with 14 bases left in between. CDR3 DNA: TGCAGTGCTAGCACCTCCCTAGGGACCTACGAGCAGTACTTC. Its translation: CSASTSLGTYEQYF.

The rearrangement joins TRBV5-1 to TRBJ2-4; D remains unclear. The assigned J gene may be wrong: the sequence end matches TRBJ2-7 better. Germline CDR1 SGHRS, CDR2 YFSETQ. The CDR3 length is 16 residues. This chain's CDR3 is CASSLAPLGTNYEQYF. The CDR3, as DNA: TGCGCCAGCAGCTTGGCCCCTCTGGGAACCAACTACGAGCAGTACTTC.

CDR3 nucleotide sequence: TGTGCCAGCAGCTTAAGGGAGGGCCTCAAGCAGTACTTC. This translates into CASSLREGLKQYF. V is TRBV7-9 and J is TRBJ2-5; the match to TRBD2 covers 7 bases. The CDR3 has 13 residues. Trimming took 2 bases from V and 11 from J; bases not matched to a gene: 8. Per germline, CDR1 SEHNR and CDR2 FQNEAQ (reference sequence).

This clonotype was detected a few times. The chain employs TRBV6-1 and TRBJ2-7; 7 bases map to TRBD1. The CDR3 spans 14 residues. CDR1 and CDR2 from the germline V gene are MNHNS and SASEGT. The V and J ends lost 6 bases and 2 bases, in that order; junction bases with no gene match: 7. As DNA, the CDR3 is TGTGCCAGCAGAAGACAGGGTCAGACCTACGAGCAGTACTTC. This translates into CASRRQGQTYEQYF.